This T cell receptor beta chain was sequenced in a study of Graves' ophthalmopathy and Graves' hyperthyroidism. Amplification of TCR beta CDR3 regions used RNA transcripts. HTBI-primed first-round RT-PCR preceded second-round multiplex PCR. TCRdb re-derived calls from the multiplex PCR reads in MiXCR, one entry per CDR3 protein. The sample holds 620,000 or so distinct CDR3 sequences, 20% to 25% seen once. Trimming removed 2 bases from V and 7 bases from J, with 18 bases in between. CDR1 is LGHNA and CDR2 is YNFKEQ in the germline V gene. There are 17 residues in the CDR3. This clonotype has ten or more counts.

The J gene is TRBJ1-6, the V gene TRBV4-2; no clear D gene. The sample comprised peripheral blood. The origin of this receptor is a woman younger than 35 with stable Graves' hyperthyroidism. Some clones in this sample may be carry-over from other donors' samples. The CDR3 DNA sequence: TGTGCCAGCAGCCAAACGATCTCCGGGAAGGACAATTCACCCCTCCACTTT. The encoded protein is CASSQTISGKDNSPLHF.